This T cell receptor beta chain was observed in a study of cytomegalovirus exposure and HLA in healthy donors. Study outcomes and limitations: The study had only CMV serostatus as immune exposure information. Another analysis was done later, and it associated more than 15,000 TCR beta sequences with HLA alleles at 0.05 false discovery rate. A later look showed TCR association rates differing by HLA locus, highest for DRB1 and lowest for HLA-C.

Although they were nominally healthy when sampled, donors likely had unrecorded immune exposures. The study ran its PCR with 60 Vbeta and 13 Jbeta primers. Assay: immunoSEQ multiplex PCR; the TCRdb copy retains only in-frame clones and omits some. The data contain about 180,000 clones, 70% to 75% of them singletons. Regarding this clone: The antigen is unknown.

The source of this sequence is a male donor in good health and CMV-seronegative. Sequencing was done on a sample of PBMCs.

Here the CDR3 DNA reads TGTGCCAGCAGCTCCGGGCGCGGAGCGGGAGGGGGGACCAAAAACATTCAGTACTTC. Translation: CASSSGRGAGGGTKNIQYF. The V call is TRBV28, the J call TRBJ2-4; 10 bases are a match to TRBD2. Trimming at V came to 6 bases and at J to 2 bases, leaving 16 bases not matched to a gene. CDR1 and CDR2 from the germline V gene are MDHEN and SYDVKM. The CDR3 totals 19 residues. Variable domain in full (rest from reference TRBV28 and TRBJ2-4): DVKVTQSSRYLVKRTGEKVFLECVQDMDHENMFWYRQDPGLGLRLIYFSYDVKMKEKGDIPEGYSVSREKKERFSLILESASTNQTSMYLCASSSGRGAGGGTKNIQYFGAGTRLSVL.